This T cell receptor beta chain came from a study of T cell responses to AZD1222 COVID-19 vaccine. CDR3 length: 19 residues. Method: immunoSEQ multiplex PCR; TCRdb's copy keeps in-frame clones and lacks some. The sample includes about 83,000 clones, around 87% of them seen just once. The source material was peripheral blood, sampled on day 0 of MenACWY control vaccination. V is TRBV21-1 and J is TRBJ2-2; the table's D gene call, TRBD2, was not cross checked with the DNA. TRBV21-1 is a pseudogene segment. This TCR was sampled from an adult in good health. The CDR3 reads CASSKGTSSHLTHTGELFF. CDR3 nucleotide sequence: TGTGCCAGCAGCAAAGGGACTAGCAGCCACCTCACCCACACCGGGGAGCTGTTTTTT.